These T cell receptor beta chains were read from a single sample in a study of blood T cell repertoires in COVID-19. TCRdb keeps only in-frame clones here, not all; method: immunoSEQ multiplex PCR. The data contain about 100,000 clones, approximately 86% of them singletons. The specimen was peripheral blood. These receptors all stem from a man of 80 years or more with acute or convalescent COVID-19. The CDR3 runs from the conserved cysteine through the conserved F or W. The D gene is left open where the match is weak. Some rows have no size entry. The others give once, few or many, or a class for an expanded clone.

d_call	v_call	clone_size	j_call	cdr3_aa	cdr3_nt
TRBD1	TRBV5-4	NA	TRBJ2-3	CASSLAGQGSTDTQYF	TGTGCCAGCAGCTTGGCCGGACAGGGGAGCACAGATACGCAGTATTTT
TRBD1	TRBV11-2	once	TRBJ2-5	CASSFSGTVEETQYF	TGTGCCAGCAGCTTCTCCGGGACAGTTGAAGAGACCCAGTACTTC
NA	TRBV19	NA	TRBJ1-5	CASSKGVAGNQPQHF	TGTGCCAGTTCGAAGGGGGTCGCGGGCAATCAGCCCCAGCATTTT
TRBD1	TRBV7-8	NA	TRBJ2-1	CASSVRDRVYNEQFF	TGTGCCAGCAGCGTCCGGGACAGGGTCTACAATGAGCAGTTCTTC
TRBD2	TRBV3-1/TRBV3-2	NA	TRBJ2-1	CASSPRVAGSEQFF	TGTGCCAGCAGCCCACGGGTAGCGGGAAGTGAGCAGTTCTTC
NA	TRBV6-5	NA	TRBJ1-1	CASRQGHTEAFF	TGTGCCAGCAGACAGGGACACACTGAAGCTTTCTTT
TRBD2	TRBV13	NA	TRBJ2-2	CASSLGASGRERDTGELFF	TGTGCCAGCAGCTTGGGTGCTAGCGGGAGAGAAAGGGACACCGGGGAGCTGTTTTTT
NA	TRBV7-9	once	TRBJ2-5	CASSRGSETQYF	TGTGCCAGCAGCCGAGGGTCGGAGACCCAGTACTTC
NA	TRBV12-3/TRBV12-4	NA	TRBJ2-1	CASSLSSRIEQFF	TGTGCCAGCAGTTTAAGTAGTCGTATTGAGCAGTTCTTC
TRBD1	TRBV19	NA	TRBJ1-3	CASSIRQGANGNTIYF	TGTGCCAGTAGTATTCGGCAGGGGGCGAATGGAAACACCATATATTTT
TRBD2	TRBV7-9	NA	TRBJ2-1	CASREGAGANEQFF	TGTGCCAGCAGGGAAGGAGCGGGAGCGAATGAGCAGTTCTTC
NA	TRBV6-5	NA	TRBJ2-1	CASSAPGGPQREFF	TGTGCCAGCAGCGCCCCGGGGGGCCCTCAACGGGAGTTCTTC
TRBD2	TRBV28	NA	TRBJ2-5	CASSGLAGGGETQYF	TGTGCCAGCAGTGGATTAGCGGGAGGGGGGGAGACCCAGTACTTC
NA	TRBV19	NA	TRBJ1-3	CASSIGGRSGNTIYF	TGTGCCAGTAGTATTGGAGGCCGCTCTGGAAACACCATATATTTT
NA	TRBV19	NA	TRBJ2-7	CASSIKSPWASSVPYEQYF	TGTGCCAGTAGTATAAAGAGCCCCTGGGCTAGCTCCGTACCCTACGAGCAGTACTTC
NA	TRBV4-1	NA	TRBJ1-5	CASSQAMRGFGNQPQHF	TGCGCCAGCAGCCAAGCCATGAGAGGTTTCGGCAATCAGCCCCAGCATTTT
NA	TRBV4-3	NA	TRBJ2-7	CASSQDFGEQYF	TGCGCCAGCAGCCAAGACTTCGGCGAGCAGTACTTC
NA	TRBV7-2	NA	TRBJ2-7	CASSLEVKRKQYF	TGTGCCAGCAGCTTAGAAGTTAAGAGAAAGCAGTACTTC
TRBD2	TRBV7-6	NA	TRBJ2-1	CASSLGLAGADEQFF	TGTGCCAGCAGCCTGGGACTAGCGGGAGCGGATGAGCAGTTCTTC
NA	TRBV5-1	NA	TRBJ2-5	CASSLDFATATQETQYF	TGCGCCAGCAGCTTGGACTTCGCGACAGCGACTCAAGAGACCCAGTACTTC
TRBD1	TRBV5-1	NA	TRBJ1-2	CASSLAGTGSYGYTF	TGCGCCAGCAGCTTAGCCGGGACAGGCAGCTATGGCTACACCTTC
NA	TRBV19	NA	TRBJ2-5	CASSIGGETQYF	TGTGCCAGTAGTATCGGGGGAGAGACCCAGTACTTC